The 8 T cell receptor beta chains listed next were all sequenced from one sample in a study of long-term antiretroviral therapy in people with HIV. The run of the v3.0 immunoSEQ assay was at survey level. Here immunoSEQ multiplex PCR was the method, and the copy in TCRdb shows in-frame clones only, minus some. The sample includes 35,000 to 45,000 clones, roughly 80% seen only once; the top ten take 6.2%. The sequencing here drew on unsorted PBMCs, taken 1 year after starting antiretroviral therapy. The receptors shown here come from a young man with HIV.

J is TRBJ1-5 and V is TRBV9; 9 nucleotides match TRBD1. CDR3 length: 16 residues. V lost 0 bases and J lost 4; bases outside the gene matches: 5. The V gene's germline CDR1 is SGDLS and CDR2 YYNGEE. In nucleotides, the CDR3 is TGTGCCAGCAGCGTAGGTCCGGACAGGGGAAATCAGCCCCAGCATTTT. It yields the protein CASSVGPDRGNQPQHF.

V gene TRBV5-6 combines with J gene TRBJ1-2, with 9 bases identical to TRBD1. The germline gives CDR1 SGHDT, CDR2 YYEEEE. Losses at the gene ends were 5 bases for V and 3 bases for J; bases not matched to a gene: 8. This CDR3 comprises 15 residues. CDR3 coding DNA: TGTGCCAGCAGTTCCGGGACAGGGTTGGACTATGGCTACACCTTC. Protein sequence: CASSSGTGLDYGYTF.

The rearrangement joins TRBV19 to TRBJ2-7; TRBD2 agrees at 8 bases. Germline V gene sequence: CDR1 LNHDA, CDR2 SQIVND (reference sequence). Trimming took 5 bases from V and 0 from J; bases not matched to a gene: 3. CDR3 length equals 14 residues. The CDR3 nucleotides read TGTGCCAGTAGTCTTAGCGGGACCTCCTACGAGCAGTACTTC. Its protein product is CASSLSGTSYEQYF.

This clone was seen a few times. The chain couples TRBV27 to TRBJ2-2, with no clear D. Germline CDR1 is MNHEY and CDR2 is SMNVEV (reference sequence). The length of the CDR3 is 13 residues. The V end was cut by 3 bases, the J end by 3 bases, with 5 bases between. DNA of the CDR3: TGTGCCAGCAGTTTCTGGGACACCGGGGAGCTGTTTTTT. This codes for CASSFWDTGELFF.

The chain uses TRBV27 and TRBJ2-7; a weak D match, TRBD1 (6 bases). The ends were cut back, 2 bases at V and 0 bases at J, with 14 bases in the middle. Germline lookup yields CDR1 MNHEY and CDR2 SMNVEV (reference sequence). This CDR3 spans 16 amino acids. The CDR3 reads CASSLTATGYSYEQYF. CDR3 DNA: TGTGCCAGCAGTTTAACAGCAACAGGGTACTCCTACGAGCAGTACTTC.

The chain's CDR3 is CASSPPQGAQETQYF. CDR3 sequence (DNA): TGCGCCAGCAGCCCCCCGCAGGGAGCCCAAGAGACCCAGTACTTC. This chain connects TRBV4-1 to TRBJ2-5, with D perhaps TRBD1 or TRBD2 (5 bases each). Germline V gene lookup returns CDR1 MGHRA and CDR2 YSYEKL. The V end was cut by 4 bases, the J end by 1 base, with 13 bases between. This CDR3 has 15 residues.

This chain connects TRBV9 to TRBJ1-1; D not certain. The CDR3 sequence is 15 residues long. The ends were cut back, 0 bases at V and 0 bases at J, with 9 bases in the middle. From germline, CDR1 is SGDLS and CDR2 YYNGEE. CDR3 DNA sequence: TGTGCCAGCAGCGTAGTCTGGGAAATGAACACTGAAGCTTTCTTT. It translates to CASSVVWEMNTEAFF.

This rearrangement joins TRBV7-2 to TRBJ1-4, with D perhaps matching TRBD1 (5 bases). In germline, CDR1 is SGHTA, CDR2 FQGNSA. The CDR3 totals 18 residues. The germline V and J ends were trimmed by 8 bases and 0 bases, with 22 bases remaining between them. In DNA form, the CDR3 reads TGTGCCAGCGGGAGTAAAACCAGGGCCCTAGCAACTAATGAAAAACTGTTTTTT. Translated: CASGSKTRALATNEKLFF. The full variable domain, with the rest looked up from reference TRBV7-2 and TRBJ1-4, is GAGVSQSPSNKVTEKGKDVELRCDPISGHTALYWYRQSLGQGLEFLIYFQGNSAPDKSGLPSDRFSAERTGGSVSTLTIQRTQQEDSAVYLCASGSKTRALATNEKLFFGSGTQLSVL.